Below, one T cell receptor (beta chain) is given with its context. Its antigen is as yet unknown. The sample comes from a study of shared clonotypes between healthy human individuals. Study-level background: Three CD4 naive, three CD4 memory, two CD8 naive and one CD8 memory plate were used per donor.

CDR3 length: 14 residues. V was cut by 4 bases and J by 5 bases, with 15 bases left in between. The germline gives CDR1 SGHNT, CDR2 YYREEE (reference sequence). Study-wide points: Roughly 5% of naive CD4 clonotypes were shared across a handful of donors.

Genomic DNA per cell subset filled all wells of several immunoSEQ plates. Only in-frame clones appear in the TCRdb table, and some are missing; sequencing was by immunoSEQ multiplex PCR. The table lists about 1 million clones, roughly 80% of them singletons. The receptor's source is a man aged 18-30 years in good health. The chain links TRBV5-4 to TRBJ2-5; no clear D gene. The specimen was memory CD4+ T cells sorted from blood. This sample's subset: CD45RA-negative fraction. CDR3 sequence: CASSPAGVGETQYF. CDR3 bases: TGTGCCAGCAGCCCTGCTGGGGTAGGGGAGACCCAGTACTTC.